This entry concerns a single T cell receptor (beta chain). The clone's antigen remains unknown. No base qualities exist here, and no much larger clone lies one base off it. Healthy HIV-negative adults with no recently reported acute infections or vaccinations were included as donors. Every donor was a Caucasian adult residing in Nashville, Tennessee, USA. CD4+ T cells were enriched through magnetic negative selection, after which naive cells were positively selected on CD45RA and the remaining negative fraction served as the memory subset. Blood was collected by leukapheresis, and PBMCs were isolated by Ficoll-Histopaque density gradient centrifugation and then cryopreserved in liquid nitrogen vapor phase. Analytical flow cytometry was used to check the purity and quantity of every magnetically sorted T cell population. Each sorted fraction had its genomic DNA isolated and then quantified by UV absorbance on a Nanodrop 2000c.

The data originate from a study of shared clonotypes between healthy human individuals (dated by TCRdb to between 2020 and 2021). Regarding the study in general: The cohort comprised a couple of women and three men aged 18 to 49 years. Per donor, three plates each were used for CD4 naive and CD4 memory, two for CD8 naive, and one for CD8 memory. The study deeply sequenced blood TCR repertoires of five healthy adults to estimate repertoire size and the extent of clonotype sharing between individuals. Different laboratories and diverse techniques were used to prepare libraries and sequence TCR repertoires, to increase sequencing depth and limit assay-specific biases. Each donor's leukapheresis produced roughly between roughly 0.85 and 10 billion PBMCs.

TCR CDR3 regions were amplified from genomic DNA by multiplex PCR using the deep immunoSEQ assay. Extracted genomic DNA from each cell subset was distributed evenly across all wells of several immunoSEQ 96-well plates, and each plate was treated as a replicate. For sorted subsets, approximately 0.2 ug of genomic DNA, equivalent to around 30,000 T cell genomes, went into each replicate PCR. Purified libraries were quantified with a Qubit 3.0 fluorometer, sized on a Bioanalyzer 2100, and re-quantified with the KAPA Library Quantification kit. Every immunoSEQ 96-well plate was sequenced on a dedicated single-read 150-cycle Illumina NextSeq 550 flow cell. As for the authors' bioinformatics: Because the immunoSEQ output held only junctional sequences and lacked quality scores, the filtering could not match the filtering applied to full-length reads. Sequences were annotated with PyIR, a Python wrapper for IgBLAST v1.9, and V/J genes and CDR3 were assigned using IMGT germline references. Reads with weak V/J assignments (E-value above 1e-6), missing CDR3, stop codons, out-of-frame junctions, or ambiguous translated residues were removed. V3J clonotypes were defined as sequences sharing an identical inferred V gene, J gene, and CDR3 amino acid sequence. Percentage overlap between repertoires was calculated by dividing the number of shared unique clonotypes by the size of the smaller repertoire. Richness of each repertoire was evaluated using RTK rarefaction, the Chao1 estimator, and Recon v2.1 estimates of unobserved clonotypes. Generation probabilities were computed with OLGA for all TCRbeta clonotypes obtained by the gDNA method from several donors. The clones in this table, taken by TCRdb from immuneACCESS, are in-frame only. Not every clone is retained; where verified, under half of the shortfall comes from an unresolved V gene, and the cause of the rest is unknown. D and trimming come from the DNA, and the V and J calls and clone size come from that table. The sample table holds about 1.5 million clones, of which around 97% were seen once. The leading ten clones occupy approximately 1% of the sample.

Study-level results and caveats: Sampling was restricted to blood, and TCR repertoires in tissues likely differ from the TCR repertoires found in blood. Clonotypes shared by all four sorted-subset donors showed higher generation probabilities than non-shared clonotypes. Because the study included only a small number of donors, the genetic and exposure-history diversity represented was limited. Roughly 5% of naive CD4, 3.5% of naive CD8, 2.3% of memory CD4, and approximately 0.4% of memory CD8 clonotypes were shared across several donors. Larger estimated clonotype richness was generally found for naive subsets than for memory subsets. Incomplete sequencing was indicated by rarefaction of sorted-subset datasets, despite the large sequencing depth. Pairwise subsampling indicated that sequencing depth was expected to affect the degree of clonotype sharing among donors.

The CDR3, from cysteine to phenylalanine, totals 15 residues. Only CDR3 DNA is held: 45 bases, read in frame from base 1. V and J are truncated by 1 base and 1 base respectively, leaving an intervening sequence of 8 bases. CDR1 MNHEY and CDR2 SVGAGI were looked up in the germline V gene. Sequencing was done on a sample of naive CD4+ T cells sorted from blood. Read against the paper, the sample's cell subset or site label means: CD45RA+ positively selected. The chain uses TRBV6-5 and TRBJ2-4; TRBD2 is perhaps the D gene, given 6 matching bases. The clonotype comes from a young man in good health. This receptor carries the CDR3 CASSYWRGAKNIQYF. At the DNA level, the sequence is TGTGCCAGCAGTTACTGGAGGGGTGCCAAAAACATTCAGTACTTC.